This T cell receptor (beta chain) comes out of a study of cytomegalovirus exposure and HLA in healthy donors. Study-wide background: Early released data had about 85 million unique TCRs, all coming from HLA-typed donors. Study-wide findings and caveats: Further analysis was carried out later, and it showed several of the most significant clusters appearing linked to common viral pathogens. In an earlier analysis, about 87% or about 30%: the productive usage of most TCR beta V segments.

CDR3 length: 16 residues. V shed 2 bases and J shed 2 bases, with 15 bases lying between them. Looked up from germline, CDR1 is SGHTA and CDR2 is FQGNSA. Primers: 60 Vbeta forward and 13 Jbeta reverse. Sequenced by immunoSEQ multiplex PCR; TCRdb stores in-frame clones only, minus some. The data hold about 84,000 clones, with 63% observed a single time. About this clone itself: Its specificity is unknown.

Sequencing used PBMCs. This clonotype was obtained from a woman in her thirties or forties in good health and CMV-seropositive. The chain couples TRBV7-2 to TRBJ1-2; possibly TRBD1 for D (5 bases). The CDR3 here is CASSLRSGDPNYGYTF. The CDR3 DNA reads TGTGCCAGCAGCTTAAGGAGCGGGGACCCGAACTATGGCTACACCTTC.